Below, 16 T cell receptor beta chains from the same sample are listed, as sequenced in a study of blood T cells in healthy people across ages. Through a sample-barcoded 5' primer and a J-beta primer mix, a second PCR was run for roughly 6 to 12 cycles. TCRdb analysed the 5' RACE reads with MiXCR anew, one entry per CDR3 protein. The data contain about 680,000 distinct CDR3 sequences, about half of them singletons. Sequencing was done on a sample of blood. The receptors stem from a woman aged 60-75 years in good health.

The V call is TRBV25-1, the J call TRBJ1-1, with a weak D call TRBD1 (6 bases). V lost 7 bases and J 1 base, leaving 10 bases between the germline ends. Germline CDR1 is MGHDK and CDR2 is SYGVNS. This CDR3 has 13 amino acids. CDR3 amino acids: CASTGQKNTEAFF. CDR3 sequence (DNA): TGTGCCAGCACTGGACAGAAGAACACTGAAGCTTTCTTT.

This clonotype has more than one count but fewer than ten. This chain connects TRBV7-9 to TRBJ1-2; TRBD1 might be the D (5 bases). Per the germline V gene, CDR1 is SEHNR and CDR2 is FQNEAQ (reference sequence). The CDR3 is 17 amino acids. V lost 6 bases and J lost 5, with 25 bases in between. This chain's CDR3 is CASSQGTPAGRAYGYTF. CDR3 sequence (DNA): TGTGCCAGCAGTCAAGGGACGCCGGCGGGCAGGGCATATGGCTACACCTTC.

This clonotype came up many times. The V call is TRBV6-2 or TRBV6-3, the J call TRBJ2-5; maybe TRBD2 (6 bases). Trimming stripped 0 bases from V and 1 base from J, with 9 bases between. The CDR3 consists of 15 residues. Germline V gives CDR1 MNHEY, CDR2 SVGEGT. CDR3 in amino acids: CASSYSGLIQETQYF. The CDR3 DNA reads TGTGCCAGCAGTTACTCGGGACTTATCCAAGAGACCCAGTACTTC.

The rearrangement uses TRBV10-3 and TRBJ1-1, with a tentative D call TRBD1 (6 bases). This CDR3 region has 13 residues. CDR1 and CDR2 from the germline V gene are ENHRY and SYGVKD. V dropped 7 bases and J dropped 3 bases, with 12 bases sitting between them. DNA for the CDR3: TGTGCCATCACTCCGGACAGCTACACTGAAGCTTTCTTT. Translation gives CAITPDSYTEAFF.

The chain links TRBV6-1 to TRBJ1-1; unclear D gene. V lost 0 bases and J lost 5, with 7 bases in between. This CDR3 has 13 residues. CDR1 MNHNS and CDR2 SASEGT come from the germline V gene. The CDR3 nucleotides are TGTGCCAGCAGTGAAGCTTATGGGACTGAAGCTTTCTTT. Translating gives CASSEAYGTEAFF.

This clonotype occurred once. CDR3 DNA sequence: TGTGCCAGCACCAGCCTAACCGAAAATTCACCCCTCCACTTT. It yields the protein CASTSLTENSPLHF. The rearrangement joins TRBV7-9 to TRBJ1-6; D is unresolved. Germline assignment: CDR1 SEHNR and CDR2 FQNEAQ (reference sequence). This CDR3 region has 14 residues. V was clipped by 7 bases and J by 7 bases, with 14 bases between them.

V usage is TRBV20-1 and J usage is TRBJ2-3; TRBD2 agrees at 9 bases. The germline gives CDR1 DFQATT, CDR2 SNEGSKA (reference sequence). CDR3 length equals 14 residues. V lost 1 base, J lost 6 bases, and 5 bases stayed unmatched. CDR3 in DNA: TGCAGTGCTAGAGTTCTAGCGGGAATGGATACGCAGTATTTT. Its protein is CSARVLAGMDTQYF.

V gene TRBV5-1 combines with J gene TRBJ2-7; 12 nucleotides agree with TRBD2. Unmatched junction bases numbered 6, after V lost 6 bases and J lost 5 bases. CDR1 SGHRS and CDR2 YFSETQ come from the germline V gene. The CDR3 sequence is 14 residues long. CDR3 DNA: TGCGCCAGCACCTCTAGCGGGAGGGCCCACGAGCAGTACTTC. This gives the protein CASTSSGRAHEQYF.

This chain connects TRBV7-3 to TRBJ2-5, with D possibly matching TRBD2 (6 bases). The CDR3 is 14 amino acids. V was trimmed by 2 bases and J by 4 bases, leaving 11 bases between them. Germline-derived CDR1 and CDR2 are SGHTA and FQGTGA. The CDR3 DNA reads TGTGCCAGCAGCTTATCGGGGGATCTAGAGACCCAGTACTTC. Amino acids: CASSLSGDLETQYF.

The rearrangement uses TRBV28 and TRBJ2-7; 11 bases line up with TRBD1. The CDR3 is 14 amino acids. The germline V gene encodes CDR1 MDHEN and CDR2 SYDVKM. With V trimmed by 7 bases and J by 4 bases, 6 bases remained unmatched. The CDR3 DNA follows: TGTGCCAGCAACCCATGGGACAGGGGGTACGAGCAGTACTTC. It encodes CASNPWDRGYEQYF.

The CDR3 region is CASSLGSAGGTDTQYF. CDR3 coding DNA: TGTGCCAGCAGCTTAGGTTCAGCGGGAGGTACAGATACGCAGTATTTT. J is TRBJ2-3 and V is TRBV7-2; 9 bases agree with TRBD2. This CDR3 has 16 residues. Germline V gene data show CDR1 as SGHTA and CDR2 as FQGNSA. J lost 3 bases, V lost 1 base, and 5 bases had no gene match.

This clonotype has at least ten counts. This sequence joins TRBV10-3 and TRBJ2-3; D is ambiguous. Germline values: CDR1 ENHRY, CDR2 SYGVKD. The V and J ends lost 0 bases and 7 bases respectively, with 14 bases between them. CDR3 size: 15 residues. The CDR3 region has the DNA TGTGCCATCAGTGAGTCGGCCACTAATAGCTATACGCAGTATTTT. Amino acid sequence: CAISESATNSYTQYF.

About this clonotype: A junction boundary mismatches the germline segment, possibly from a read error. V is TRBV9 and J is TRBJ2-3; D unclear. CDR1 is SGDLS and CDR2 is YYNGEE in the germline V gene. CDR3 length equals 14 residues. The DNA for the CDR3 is TGTGCTAGCAGCGCCGGCCCTACCGTGGATACGCGGTATTTT. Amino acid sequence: CASSAGPTVDTRYF. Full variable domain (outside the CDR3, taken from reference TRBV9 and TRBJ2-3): DSGVTQTPKHLITATGQRVTLRCSPRSGDLSVYWYQQSLDQGLQFLIQYYNGEERAKGNILERFSAQQFPDLHSELNLSSLELGDSALYFCASSAGPTVDTRYFGPGTRLTVL.

CDR3: CASSGLGGRVAKNIQYF. DNA for the CDR3: TGTGCCAGCAGTGGGCTGGGGGGGCGAGTAGCCAAAAACATTCAGTACTTC. This chain links TRBV28 with TRBJ2-4; D is perhaps TRBD2 (7 bases). The CDR3 runs to 17 residues. Per the germline V gene, CDR1 is MDHEN and CDR2 is SYDVKM. Trimming took 5 bases from V and 0 from J, leaving 17 bases between them.

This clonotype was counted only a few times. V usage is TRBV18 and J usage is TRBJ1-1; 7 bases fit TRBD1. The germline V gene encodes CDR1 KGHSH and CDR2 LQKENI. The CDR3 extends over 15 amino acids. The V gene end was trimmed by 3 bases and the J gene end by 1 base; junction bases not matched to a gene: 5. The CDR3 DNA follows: TGTGCCAGCTCACCCAACAGGGGTTGGAACACTGAAGCTTTCTTT. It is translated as CASSPNRGWNTEAFF.

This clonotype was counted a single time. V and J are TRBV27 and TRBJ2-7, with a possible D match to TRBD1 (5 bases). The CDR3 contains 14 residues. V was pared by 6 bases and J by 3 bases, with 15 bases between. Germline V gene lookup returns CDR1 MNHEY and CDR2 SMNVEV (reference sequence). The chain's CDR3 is CASSNGPQGYEQYF. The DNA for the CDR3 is TGTGCCAGCAGCAACGGCCCGCAGGGCTACGAGCAGTACTTC.